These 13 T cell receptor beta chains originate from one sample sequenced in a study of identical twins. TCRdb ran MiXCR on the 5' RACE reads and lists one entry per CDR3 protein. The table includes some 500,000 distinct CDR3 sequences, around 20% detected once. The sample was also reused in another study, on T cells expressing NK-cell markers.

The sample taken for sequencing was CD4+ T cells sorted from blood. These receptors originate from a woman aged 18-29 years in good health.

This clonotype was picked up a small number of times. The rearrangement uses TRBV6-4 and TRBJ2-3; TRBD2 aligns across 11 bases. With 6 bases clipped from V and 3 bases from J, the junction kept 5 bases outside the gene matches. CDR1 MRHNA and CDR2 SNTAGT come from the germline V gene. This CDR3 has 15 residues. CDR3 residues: CASSATSGETDTQYF. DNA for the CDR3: TGTGCCAGCAGCGCGACTAGCGGGGAGACAGATACGCAGTATTTT.

The CDR3 DNA is TGTGCCAGCAGCTTTCGTCTAGCGGCGGGGGATGAGCAGTTCTTC. It is translated as CASSFRLAAGDEQFF. This chain joins TRBV7-2 and TRBJ2-1; 7 nucleotides align to TRBD2. Per the germline V gene, CDR1 is SGHTA and CDR2 is FQGNSA. The CDR3 consists of 15 residues. Trimming removed 3 bases from V and 8 bases from J; junction bases left unmatched: 10.

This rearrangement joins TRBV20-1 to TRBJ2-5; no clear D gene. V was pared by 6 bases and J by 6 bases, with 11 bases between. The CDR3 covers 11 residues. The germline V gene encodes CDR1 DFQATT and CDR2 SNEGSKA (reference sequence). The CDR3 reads CSAGPSKTQYF. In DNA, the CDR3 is TGCAGTGCCGGACCGTCAAAGACCCAGTACTTC.

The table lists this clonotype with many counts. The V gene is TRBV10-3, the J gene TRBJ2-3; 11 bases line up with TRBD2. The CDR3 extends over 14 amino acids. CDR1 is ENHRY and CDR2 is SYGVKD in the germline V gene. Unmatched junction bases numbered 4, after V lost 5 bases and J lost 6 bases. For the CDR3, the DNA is TGTGCCATCAGTTTCCTAGCGGGGGGCGATACGCAGTATTTT. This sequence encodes CAISFLAGGDTQYF.

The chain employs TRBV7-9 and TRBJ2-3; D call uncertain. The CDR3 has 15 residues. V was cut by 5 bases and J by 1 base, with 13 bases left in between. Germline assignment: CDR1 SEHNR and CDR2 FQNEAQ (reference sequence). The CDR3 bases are TGTGCCAGCAGCACGAAGCCCCAAGGCACAGATACGCAGTATTTT. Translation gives CASSTKPQGTDTQYF.

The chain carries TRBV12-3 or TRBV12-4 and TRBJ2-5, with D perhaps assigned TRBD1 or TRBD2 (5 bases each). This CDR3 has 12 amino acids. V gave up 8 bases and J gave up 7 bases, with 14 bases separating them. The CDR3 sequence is CASGRGLRTQYF. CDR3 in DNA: TGTGCCAGCGGTCGGGGCTTACGGACCCAGTACTTC.

CDR3 protein: CASSLASGRASDTQYF. The CDR3 nucleotides are TGTGCCAGCAGCTTGGCTAGCGGGAGGGCCTCAGATACGCAGTATTTT. The chain joins TRBV11-2 to TRBJ2-3, with 12 bases matching TRBD2. The trim removed 3 bases at V and 4 bases at J, leaving 5 bases unmatched. The CDR3 loop spans 16 amino acids. The germline V gene encodes CDR1 SGHAT and CDR2 FQNNGV.

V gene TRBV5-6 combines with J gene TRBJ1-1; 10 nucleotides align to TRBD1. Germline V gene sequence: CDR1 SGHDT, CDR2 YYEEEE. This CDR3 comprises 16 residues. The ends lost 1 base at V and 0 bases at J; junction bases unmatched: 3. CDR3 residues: CASSLFGTGVNTEAFF. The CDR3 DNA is TGTGCCAGCAGCTTGTTCGGGACAGGGGTGAACACTGAAGCTTTCTTT.

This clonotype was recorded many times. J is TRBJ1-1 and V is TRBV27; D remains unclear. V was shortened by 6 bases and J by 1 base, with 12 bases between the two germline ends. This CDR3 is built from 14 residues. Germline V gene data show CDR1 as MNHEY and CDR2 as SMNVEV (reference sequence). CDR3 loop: CASRLGPANTEAFF. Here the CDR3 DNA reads TGTGCCAGCAGACTCGGACCGGCGAACACTGAAGCTTTCTTT.

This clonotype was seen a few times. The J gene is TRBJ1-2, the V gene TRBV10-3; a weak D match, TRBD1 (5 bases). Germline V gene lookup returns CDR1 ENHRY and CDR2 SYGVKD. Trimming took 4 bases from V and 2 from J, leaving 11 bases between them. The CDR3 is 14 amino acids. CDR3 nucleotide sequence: TGTGCCATCAGTGTGCAGGGCCAAAACTATGGCTACACCTTC. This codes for CAISVQGQNYGYTF.

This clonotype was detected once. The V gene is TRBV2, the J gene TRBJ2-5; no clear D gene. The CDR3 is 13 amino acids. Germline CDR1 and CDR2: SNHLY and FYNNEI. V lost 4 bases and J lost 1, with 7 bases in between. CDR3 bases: TGTGCCAGCAGTGCGGGCGCCCAAGAGACCCAGTACTTC. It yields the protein CASSAGAQETQYF.

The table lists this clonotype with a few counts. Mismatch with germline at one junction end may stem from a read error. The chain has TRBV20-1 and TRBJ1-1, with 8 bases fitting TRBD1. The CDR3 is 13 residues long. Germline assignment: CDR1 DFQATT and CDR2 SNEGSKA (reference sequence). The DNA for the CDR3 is TGCAGTGCTAGTGGACAGGGTAACAGTGAAGCTTTCTTT. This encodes CSASGQGNSEAFF.

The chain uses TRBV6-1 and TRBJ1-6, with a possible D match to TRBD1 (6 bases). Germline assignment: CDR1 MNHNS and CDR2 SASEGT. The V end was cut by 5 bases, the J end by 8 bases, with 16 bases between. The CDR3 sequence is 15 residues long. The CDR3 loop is CASSQNRAGDSPLHF. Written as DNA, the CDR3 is TGTGCCAGCAGTCAAAACAGGGCTGGGGATTCACCCCTCCACTTT.